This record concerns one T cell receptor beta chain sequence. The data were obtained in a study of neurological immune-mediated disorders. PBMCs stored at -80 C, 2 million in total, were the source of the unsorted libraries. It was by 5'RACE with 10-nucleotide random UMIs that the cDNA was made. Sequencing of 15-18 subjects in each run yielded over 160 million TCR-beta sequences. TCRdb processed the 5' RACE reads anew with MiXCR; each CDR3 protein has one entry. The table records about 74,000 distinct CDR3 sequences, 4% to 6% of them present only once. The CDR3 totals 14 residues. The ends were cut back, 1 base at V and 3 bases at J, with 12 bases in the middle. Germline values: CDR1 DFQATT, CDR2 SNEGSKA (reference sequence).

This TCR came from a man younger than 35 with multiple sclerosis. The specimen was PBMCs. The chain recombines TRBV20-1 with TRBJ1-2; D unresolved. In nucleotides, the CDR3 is TGCAGTGCTAGAGTCCCGGGAATGTACTATGGCTACACCTTC. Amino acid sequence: CSARVPGMYYGYTF.